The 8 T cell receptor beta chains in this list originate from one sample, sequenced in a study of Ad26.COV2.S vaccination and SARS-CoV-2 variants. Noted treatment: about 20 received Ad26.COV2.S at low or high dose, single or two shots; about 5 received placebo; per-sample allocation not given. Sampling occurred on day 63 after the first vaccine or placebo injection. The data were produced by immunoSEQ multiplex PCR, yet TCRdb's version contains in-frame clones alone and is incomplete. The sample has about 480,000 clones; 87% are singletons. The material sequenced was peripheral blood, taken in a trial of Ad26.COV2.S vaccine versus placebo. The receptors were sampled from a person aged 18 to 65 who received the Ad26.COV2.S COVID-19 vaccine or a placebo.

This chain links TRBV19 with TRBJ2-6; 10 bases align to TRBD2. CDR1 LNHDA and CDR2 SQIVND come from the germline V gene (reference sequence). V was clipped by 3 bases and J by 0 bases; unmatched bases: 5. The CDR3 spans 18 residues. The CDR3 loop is CASSIWASGSSGANVLTF. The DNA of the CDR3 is TGTGCCAGTAGTATTTGGGCTAGCGGGAGCTCTGGGGCCAACGTCCTGACTTTC.

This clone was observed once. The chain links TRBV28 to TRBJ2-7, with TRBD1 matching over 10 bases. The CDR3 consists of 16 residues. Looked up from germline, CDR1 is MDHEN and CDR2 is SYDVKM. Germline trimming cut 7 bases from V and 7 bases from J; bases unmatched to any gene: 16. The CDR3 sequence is CASTLGDRGAFGEQYF. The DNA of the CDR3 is TGTGCCAGCACGCTCGGGGACAGGGGCGCGTTTGGGGAGCAGTACTTC.

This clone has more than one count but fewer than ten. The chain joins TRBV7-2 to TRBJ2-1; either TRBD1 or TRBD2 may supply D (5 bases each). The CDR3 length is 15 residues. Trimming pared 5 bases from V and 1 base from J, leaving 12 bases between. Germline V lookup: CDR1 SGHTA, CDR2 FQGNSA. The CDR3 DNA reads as TGTGCCAGCAGCCCCGACAGACTATCCTACAATGAGCAGTTCTTC. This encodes CASSPDRLSYNEQFF.

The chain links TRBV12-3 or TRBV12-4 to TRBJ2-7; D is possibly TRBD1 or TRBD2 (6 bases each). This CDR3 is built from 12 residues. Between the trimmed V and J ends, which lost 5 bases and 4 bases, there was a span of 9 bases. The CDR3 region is CASSIGGYEQYF. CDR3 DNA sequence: TGTGCCAGCAGTATAGGGGGGTACGAGCAGTACTTC.

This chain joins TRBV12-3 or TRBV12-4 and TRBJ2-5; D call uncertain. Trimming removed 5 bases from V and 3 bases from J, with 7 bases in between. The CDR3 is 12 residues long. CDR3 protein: CASSRTKETQYF. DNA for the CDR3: TGTGCCAGCAGTCGGACCAAAGAGACCCAGTACTTC.

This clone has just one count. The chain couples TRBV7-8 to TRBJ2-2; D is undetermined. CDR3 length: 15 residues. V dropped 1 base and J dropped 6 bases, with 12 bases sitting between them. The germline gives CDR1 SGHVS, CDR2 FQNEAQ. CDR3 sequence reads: CASSLVSGSAGELFF. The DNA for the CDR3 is TGTGCCAGCAGCTTAGTATCGGGCTCCGCCGGGGAGCTGTTTTTT.

The CDR3 nucleotides are TGTGCCAGCAGCTTAGCTCCAAAAACTGAAGCTTTCTTT. The encoded protein is CASSLAPKTEAFF. This rearrangement joins TRBV11-3 to TRBJ1-1; D is ambiguous. This CDR3 is 13 amino acids long. Trimming cost V 1 base and J 5 bases, with 8 bases left between them. Germline values: CDR1 SGHNT, CDR2 YENEEA.

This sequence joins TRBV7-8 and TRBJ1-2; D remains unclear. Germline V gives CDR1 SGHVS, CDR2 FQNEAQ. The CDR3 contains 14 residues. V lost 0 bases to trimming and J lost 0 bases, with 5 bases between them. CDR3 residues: CASSLAQTNYGYTF. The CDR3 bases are TGTGCCAGCAGCTTAGCACAGACTAACTATGGCTACACCTTC.